The TCR beta chain described here comes from a study of CD8+CD57+ T cells in acquired aplastic anemia. About the research overall: Sorted CD4+ plus CD8+ cells gave DNA averaging roughly 3.5 ug.

Sequencing involved patients with CD8+CD57+ cell expansion previously shown by flow cytometry. Profiles of TCR beta VDJ and CDR3 were generated from a genomic DNA template. TCRdb reprocessed the reads with MiXCR, giving one entry per CDR3 protein. Here the sample spans around 130,000 distinct CDR3 sequences, under 60% being singletons. Germline V lookup: CDR1 SQVTM, CDR2 ANQGSEA. V was pared by 1 base and J by 3 bases, with 4 bases of the junction left unmatched. The length of the CDR3 is 17 residues. The chain joins TRBV29-1 to TRBJ2-6; TRBD1 matches 12 bases. The sample comprised sorted CD4+, CD8+, or CD8+CD57+ T cells (not recorded which) from PBMCs. The receptor's source is a human donor with aplastic anemia. The CDR3 DNA reads as TGCAGCGTTGAAGCCGGGACAGGGGGCGGTGGGGCCAACGTCCTGACTTTC. The encoded protein is CSVEAGTGGGGANVLTF.